This T cell receptor (beta chain) was retrieved from a study of blood T cell repertoires in COVID-19. Assay: immunoSEQ multiplex PCR; the TCRdb copy retains only in-frame clones and omits some. The sample lists hundreds of thousands of clones, around 87% occurring once. Seattle patients were enrolled while actively infected and followed longitudinally. The CDR3 totals 14 residues. V was shortened by 7 bases and J by 6 bases, with 15 bases between the two germline ends. Germline V gives CDR1 KGHDR, CDR2 SFDVKD. The rearrangement joins TRBV24-1 to TRBJ1-5; perhaps TRBD1 as D (5 bases). This TCR derives from a woman in her fifties or sixties with COVID-19, enrolled during active disease. The source material was peripheral blood. The CDR3, as DNA: TGTGCCACCAGCAGCGGGGGGGTTGGTCAGCCCCAGCATTTT. Encoded protein: CATSSGGVGQPQHF.